These T cell receptor beta chains were read from a single sample in a study of cytomegalovirus exposure and HLA in healthy donors. Libraries were prepared by immunoSEQ multiplex PCR; TCRdb keeps only in-frame clonotypes and omits some of them. Of around 180,000 clones listed, 78% are singletons. Sequenced: PBMCs. The source of these receptors is a woman aged 25 to 39 in good health and CMV-seropositive. CDR3s include the opening cysteine and the closing phenylalanine or tryptophan. D genes are given only for firm matches. Only some rows state a clone size, as once, few, many or a class for expanded clones.

j_call v_call d_call clone_size cdr3_aa cdr3_nt
TRBJ1-3 TRBV5-4 - - CASSLSFGGSGNTIYF TGTGCCAGCAGCTTGTCGTTCGGGGGCTCTGGAAACACCATATATTTT
TRBJ2-1 TRBV25-1 TRBD2 - CASSGTSGVGNEQFF TGTGCCAGCAGTGGAACTAGCGGGGTCGGTAATGAGCAGTTCTTC
TRBJ2-6 TRBV19 - once CASSPGSYGANVLTF TGTGCCAGTAGTCCAGGGTCTTACGGGGCCAACGTCCTGACTTTC
TRBJ2-1 TRBV7-9 - - CASSLAGRTNEQFF TGTGCCAGCAGCTTAGCGGGCAGAACAAATGAGCAGTTCTTC
TRBJ2-7 TRBV13 - - CASSPSGTGGVYEQYF TGTGCCAGCAGCCCCAGCGGAACAGGGGGGGTCTACGAGCAGTACTTC
TRBJ2-7 TRBV7-9 TRBD2 - CASSLLAGGYEQYF TGTGCCAGCAGCTTATTGGCGGGAGGCTACGAGCAGTACTTC
TRBJ2-7 TRBV7-7 - - CASSPIAWSSYEQYF TGTGCTAGCAGCCCCATAGCGTGGAGCTCCTACGAGCAGTACTTC
TRBJ1-2 TRBV6-6 TRBD1 once CASSSAEGQDNYGYTF TGTGCCAGCAGTTCCGCGGAGGGACAGGACAACTATGGCTACACCTTC
TRBJ2-2 TRBV7-9 TRBD1 - CASSLPGTVYLFF TGTGCCAGCAGCTTACCTGGGACAGTTTATCTGTTTTTT
TRBJ1-1 TRBV4-3 TRBD1 once CASSLRNRGRTEAFF TGCGCCAGCAGCCTTAGGAACAGGGGGAGAACTGAAGCTTTCTTT
TRBJ1-3 TRBV6-5 TRBD1 - CASTEGTGPGNTIYF TGTGCCAGCACGGAAGGGACAGGCCCTGGAAACACCATATATTTT
TRBJ2-7 TRBV5-4 TRBD2 - CASSSGLEDGEQYF TGTGCCAGCAGCTCGGGACTAGAGGATGGCGAGCAGTACTTC
TRBJ2-5 TRBV10-3 TRBD1 - CATGQGSGETQYF TGTGCCACCGGACAGGGGTCTGGCGAGACCCAGTACTTC
TRBJ1-1 TRBV19 - - CASTRQHGVQAEAFF TGTGCCAGTACGCGACAGCACGGAGTACAGGCTGAAGCTTTCTTT
TRBJ1-1 TRBV7-7 - - CASSWKDREQMNTEAFF TGTGCTAGCAGCTGGAAGGACAGAGAACAAATGAACACTGAAGCTTTCTTT
TRBJ2-7 TRBV19 TRBD1 - CASTSQDRGFHEQYF TGTGCCAGTACCTCCCAGGACAGGGGATTTCACGAGCAGTACTTC
TRBJ1-5 TRBV5-6 - - CASSLRQSNRPQHF TGTGCCAGCAGCCTTCGACAGAGCAATCGGCCCCAGCATTTT
TRBJ2-1 TRBV14 - - CASSQGLRGALRFEQFF TGTGCCAGCAGCCAAGGTTTACGGGGGGCCCTAAGATTTGAGCAGTTCTTC
TRBJ1-1 TRBV7-3 - - CASSAQGGTEAFF TGTGCCAGCAGTGCGCAGGGAGGGACTGAAGCTTTCTTT
TRBJ2-4 TRBV25-1 - few CASSDRGQSENIQYF TGTGCCAGCAGTGATCGAGGTCAATCTGAAAACATTCAGTACTTC
TRBJ2-3 TRBV7-9 TRBD2 few CASNEGTSGSRDTQYF TGTGCCAGCAACGAGGGGACTAGCGGGAGTCGGGATACGCAGTATTTT
TRBJ2-1 TRBV5-6 TRBD2 - CASSQLAGEYNEQFF TGTGCCAGCAGCCAGCTAGCGGGGGAATACAATGAGCAGTTCTTC
TRBJ1-4 TRBV10-1 - - CASSDGKLGEGGKLFF TGCGCCAGCAGTGATGGTAAATTGGGAGAAGGTGGAAAACTGTTTTTT
TRBJ2-3 TRBV6-1 - - CASSEQASTDTQYF TGTGCCAGCAGTGAGCAGGCAAGCACAGATACGCAGTATTTT
TRBJ1-2 TRBV4-2 TRBD1 few CASSPHRDRVYGYTF TGTGCCAGCAGCCCGCACAGGGACAGGGTCTATGGCTACACCTTC
TRBJ1-1 TRBV6-5 - - CASSLMGPTEAFF TGTGCCAGCAGTTTAATGGGGCCGACTGAAGCTTTCTTT
TRBJ1-1 TRBV5-8 - - CASSLSRRTEEAFF TGTGCCAGCAGCCTCAGTAGGAGGACGGAAGAAGCTTTCTTT
TRBJ1-4 TRBV15 TRBD1 few CATSRDRGQGGSEKLFF TGTGCCACCAGCAGAGATCGGGGACAGGGAGGTAGTGAAAAACTGTTTTTT
TRBJ1-4 TRBV7-2 - - CASSNSPTKLFF TGTGCCAGCAGCAATAGCCCCACAAAACTGTTTTTT
TRBJ2-3 TRBV6-5 TRBD2 once CASGVAGASTDTQYF TGTGCCAGCGGGGTAGCGGGGGCTAGCACAGATACGCAGTATTTT
TRBJ2-2 TRBV11-3 TRBD1 - CASSSVTGTGGITGELFF TGTGCCAGCAGCTCTGTGACCGGGACAGGGGGGATCACCGGGGAGCTGTTTTTT
TRBJ1-1 TRBV9 - - CASTGQLNTEAFF TGTGCCAGCACAGGGCAGCTGAACACTGAAGCTTTCTTT
TRBJ2-3 TRBV9 TRBD1 - CASSPRDSPTDTQYF TGTGCCAGCAGCCCGAGGGACAGCCCGACAGATACGCAGTATTTT
TRBJ1-1 TRBV27 - - CASIRGGTEAFF TGTGCCAGCATCAGGGGTGGCACTGAAGCTTTCTTT
TRBJ1-4 TRBV18 TRBD1 - CASSRRQGSSANEKLFF TGTGCCAGCTCCCGTCGACAGGGATCGTCGGCTAATGAAAAACTGTTTTTT
TRBJ2-1 TRBV4-1 TRBD1 - CASSRNLFDRASIF TGCGCCAGCAGCCGAAACCTCTTTGACAGGGCCTCGATCTTC
TRBJ2-6 TRBV9 TRBD2 - CASSVGLAGDGSGANVLTF TGTGCCAGCAGCGTAGGACTAGCGGGTGACGGCTCTGGGGCCAACGTCCTGACTTTC
TRBJ1-2 TRBV9 - once CASSVRSGSYGYTF TGTGCCAGCAGCGTCCGATCGGGGTCCTATGGCTACACCTTC
TRBJ2-2 TRBV4-1 - - CASRSNGNGLIGELFF TGCGCCAGCAGATCGAACGGGAACGGGTTGATAGGGGAGCTGTTTTTT
TRBJ1-2 TRBV28 - few CASRFPRAANYGYTF TGTGCCAGCAGATTCCCCAGGGCCGCTAACTATGGCTACACCTTC
TRBJ2-5 TRBV7-2 - - CASSFLQETQYF TGTGCCAGCAGCTTCTTACAAGAGACCCAGTACTTC
TRBJ1-2 TRBV6-1 - - CASSSGQNPNYGYTF TGTGCCAGCAGTTCCGGACAGAACCCTAACTATGGCTACACCTTC
TRBJ2-7 TRBV2 - - CASSEWVTGSYEQYF TGTGCCAGCAGTGAATGGGTGACAGGCTCCTACGAGCAGTACTTC
TRBJ2-1 TRBV28 TRBD2 - CASSLVGLAGNEQFF TGTGCCAGCAGTTTGGTAGGACTAGCGGGGAATGAGCAGTTCTTC
TRBJ1-5 TRBV6-5 TRBD1 - CASKRDREGQPQHF TGTGCCAGCAAAAGGGACAGGGAGGGTCAGCCCCAGCATTTT
TRBJ2-2 TRBV27 - - CASSSGGLANTGELFF TGTGCCAGCAGTTCCGGTGGGCTCGCGAACACCGGGGAGCTGTTTTTT
TRBJ2-2 TRBV14 TRBD1 - CASRRTGPGELFF TGTGCCAGCAGACGGACAGGTCCCGGGGAGCTGTTTTTT
TRBJ1-5 TRBV4-2 - - CASSQESDGLNQPQHF TGTGCCAGCAGCCAAGAAAGCGACGGGTTAAATCAGCCCCAGCATTTT
TRBJ1-1 TRBV4-3 - - CASSQTGEVVAFF TGCGCCAGCAGCCAAACGGGTGAGGTCGTAGCTTTCTTT
TRBJ2-3 TRBV7-9 - once CASSKLDRHTDTQYF TGTGCCAGCAGCAAACTGGACAGACACACAGATACGCAGTATTTT
TRBJ1-5 TRBV27 TRBD1 once CASSLGQGLPQHF TGTGCCAGCAGTTTGGGACAGGGGCTGCCCCAGCATTTT
TRBJ2-7 TRBV9 - once CASSGDSLDEQYF TGTGCCAGCAGCGGAGACTCGCTGGACGAGCAGTACTTC
TRBJ1-4 TRBV7-9 - - CASSWGGAATNEKLFF TGTGCCAGCAGCTGGGGGGGGGCCGCAACTAATGAAAAACTGTTTTTT
TRBJ2-7 TRBV6-1 - - CASSEGGVSTYEQYF TGTGCCAGCAGTGAAGGCGGGGTGAGCACCTACGAGCAGTACTTC
TRBJ2-7 TRBV10-2 - once CASSPGTLYEQYF TGCGCCTCCTCACCAGGTACTTTGTACGAGCAGTACTTC
TRBJ2-7 TRBV7-8 - - CASSLRRESYEQYF TGTGCCAGCAGCTTACGACGGGAGTCCTACGAGCAGTACTTC
TRBJ1-6 TRBV7-2 TRBD1 - CASRPGQGITSPLHF TGTGCCAGCAGGCCTGGACAGGGTATTACATCACCCCTCCACTTT
TRBJ1-1 TRBV7-9 - - CASSPEGRGRNTEAFF TGTGCCAGCAGCCCAGAGGGCAGAGGGAGGAACACTGAAGCTTTCTTT
TRBJ1-3 TRBV5-1 - - CASSLPSQGLGGNTIYF TGCGCCAGCAGCTTGCCGTCGCAGGGGCTAGGTGGAAACACCATATATTTT